This TCR beta chain was sequenced for a study of OX40 agonist ivuxolimab in advanced cancers. Overall study context: Patients were treated with ivuxolimab, an agonistic anti-OX40 (CD134) antibody. General study results and limits: Mean expanded clone counts were higher in CD8+ than CD4+ T cells.

Germline CDR1 is MNHEY and CDR2 is SMNVEV (reference sequence). The J segment lost 6 bases and the V segment lost 6 bases, leaving 16 bases of the junction unmatched. This CDR3 is built from 16 residues. Remarks on this clone: Its antigen remains unidentified.

The study sampled blood at baseline, cycle 4 day 1, and cycle 7 day 1. The assay was immunoSEQ multiplex PCR, and TCRdb's table has in-frame clones only and misses some. Of 65,000 to 85,000 clones listed, about 87% are singletons. The receptor was derived from an adult with an advanced solid tumor such as melanoma, head and neck, liver or kidney cancer. The chain carries TRBV27 and TRBJ1-2; TRBD1 aligns across 7 bases. The starting material was CD4+ or CD8+ T cells sorted from blood, obtained in a trial of the OX40 agonist ivuxolimab. CDR3 amino acids: CASSPTLQTGRNGYTF. The CDR3 bases are TGTGCCAGCAGCCCCACCCTCCAGACAGGGAGGAATGGCTACACCTTC.